This T cell receptor beta chain was captured in a study of human T cells and chemical hapten exposure. Unique molecular identifiers were affixed to discrete cDNA molecules within the library. TCRdb used MiXCR to reprocess the RACE reads, holding one entry per CDR3 protein. This table has about 89,000 distinct CDR3 sequences, 9.5% to 11% appearing once. Time point of the sample: patch test 2, 6 weeks after DPC sensitization. Treatment here: therapeutic diphenylcyclopropenone sensitization with weekly scalp DPC. In regard to this clonotype: Its antigen is as yet unknown.

The CDR3 is 17 amino acids. Germline lookup yields CDR1 DFQATT and CDR2 SNEGSKA (reference sequence). Losses at the gene ends were 6 bases for V and 0 bases for J; bases not matched to a gene: 10. Study-wide points: Large CDR3 similarity clusters arose significantly more often from expanded TCRs than from controls.

The sample in question was whole blood, obtained in connection with sensitization to the hapten diphenylcyclopropenone (DPC). The receptor was isolated from a middle-aged man with alopecia areata. Some clones in this sample may be carry-over from other donors' samples. The V gene is TRBV20-1, the J gene TRBJ2-1; 11 nucleotides agree with TRBD2. The CDR3 reads CSANGLAGLSSYNEQFF. The DNA of the CDR3 is TGCAGTGCGAACGGACTAGCGGGCCTTAGCTCCTACAATGAGCAGTTCTTC.